The clone carrying this TCR beta chain was recorded a few times. Amplification of TCR beta CDR3 regions used RNA as the template. HTBI primers drove first-round RT-PCR of the TCR CDR3. In TCRdb, the multiplex PCR reads were re-called with MiXCR into one record per CDR3 protein. The sample lists about 250,000 distinct CDR3 sequences, around 15% occurring once. The V and J ends lost 3 bases and 0 bases respectively, with 14 bases between them. Germline V CDR1 and CDR2: MGHRA, YSYEKL. The CDR3 totals 17 residues. Not enrolled were patients with uncontrolled infection, other autoimmune disease, pregnancy or lactation. Diagnoses were made from clinical symptoms, serum measures (thyroxine and TRAb), thyroid ultrasound and orbital computed tomography. This record belongs to a study of T cells in Graves' hyperthyroidism and ophthalmopathy.

V gene TRBV4-1 combines with J gene TRBJ2-2; no firm D call. The clonotype originates from a woman in her fifties or sixties with Graves' hyperthyroidism that later progressed to Graves' ophthalmopathy. Sequenced material: blood. CDR3 sequence: CASSHLSRTTNTGELFF. CDR3 coding DNA: TGCGCCAGCAGCCACCTTTCGAGGACCACGAACACCGGGGAGCTGTTTTTT.